The sequence of this T cell receptor (beta chain) was determined in a study of T cells in Graves' hyperthyroidism and ophthalmopathy. Study-level points and caveats: Among thyroid clonotypes expanded above 0.001, most also appeared in blood.

This clonotype was seen repeatedly, ten times or more. Antigen specificity is unknown. The CDR3 spans 14 residues. Trimming took 8 bases from V and 1 from J, leaving 12 bases between them. The source material, RNA transcripts, was used to amplify TCR beta CDR3 regions. RT-PCR in the first round (using the HTBI primer set) targeted the TCR CDR3. TCRdb processed the multiplex PCR reads anew with MiXCR; each CDR3 protein has one entry. The table has approximately 610,000 distinct CDR3 sequences, roughly 14% seen once. Uncontrolled infection, other autoimmune disease, pregnancy or lactation disqualified patients from enrolment. Diagnoses used clinical symptoms, serum thyroxine and TRAb, thyroid ultrasound and orbital computed tomography.

This TCR was sampled from a middle-aged woman with Graves' ophthalmopathy. Sequencing input: blood. The V call is TRBV12-3 or TRBV12-4, the J call TRBJ1-5, with unresolved D. The CDR3 nucleotides read TGTGCCAGCCAAAGCCCAGTGAGCAATCAGCCCCAGCATTTT. It translates to CASQSPVSNQPQHF.